This TCR beta chain is from a study of control samples from healthy donors and cancer patients. The V gene end was trimmed by 0 bases and the J gene end by 4 bases; junction bases not matched to a gene: 6. Germline CDR1 and CDR2: SGHKS and YYEKEE (reference sequence). The CDR3 is 15 amino acids. The data were produced by immunoSEQ multiplex PCR, yet TCRdb's version contains in-frame clones alone and is incomplete. The sample consists of some 130,000 clones, 90% of them appearing once. Sequencing input: blood. This TCR was sampled from a man between 35 and 55 years old in good health. The gene calls are TRBV5-5 and TRBJ1-1, with 7 bases identical to TRBD1. CDR3 region: CASSLGNRGSTEAFF. The DNA of the CDR3 is TGTGCCAGCAGCTTGGGAAACAGGGGAAGCACTGAAGCTTTCTTT.